This T cell receptor beta chain was documented in a study of blood T cell repertoires in COVID-19. The wider study: Italy, Spain and the United States were the sources of the convalescent and acute COVID-19 samples.

The method was immunoSEQ multiplex PCR; TCRdb's version includes in-frame clones alone and lacks a portion of them. The repertoire holds a few hundred thousand clones, around nine tenths seen once, with 0.9% to 1.5% in the top ten. Two negative PCRs, clearance, or symptom resolution were required of recovered Cohort 3 donors. CDR1 and CDR2 from the germline V gene are SGHTA and FQGTGA. This CDR3 comprises 14 residues. The germline V and J ends were trimmed by 3 bases and 0 bases, with 8 bases remaining between them. The chain couples TRBV7-3 to TRBJ1-1; the D is unclear. The sequenced sample was PBMCs or T cells enriched from blood (not recorded which). The source of this sequence is a young woman who had recovered from COVID-19. Here the CDR3 reads CASSLWAVNTEAFF. CDR3 in DNA: TGTGCCAGCAGCTTGTGGGCAGTGAACACTGAAGCTTTCTTT.